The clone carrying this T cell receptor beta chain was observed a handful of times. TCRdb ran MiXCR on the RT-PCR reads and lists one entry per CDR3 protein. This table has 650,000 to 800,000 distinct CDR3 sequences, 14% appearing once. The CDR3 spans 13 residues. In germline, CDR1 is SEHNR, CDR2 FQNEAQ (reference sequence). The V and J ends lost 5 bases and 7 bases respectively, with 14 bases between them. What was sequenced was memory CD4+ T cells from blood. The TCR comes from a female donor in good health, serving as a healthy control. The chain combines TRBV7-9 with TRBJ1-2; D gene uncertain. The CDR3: CASSHEGLGGYTF. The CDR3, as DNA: TGTGCCAGCAGCCACGAGGGCCTTGGTGGCTACACCTTC. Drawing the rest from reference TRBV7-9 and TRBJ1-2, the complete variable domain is DTGVSQNPRHKITKRGQNVTFRCDPISEHNRLYWYRQTLGQGPEFLTYFQNEAQLEKSRLLSDRFSAERPKGSFSTLEIQRTEQGDSAMYLCASSHEGLGGYTFGSGTRLTVV.